This T cell receptor (beta chain) was recovered during a study of identical twins. Study-level results: Zero-insertion analyses might be partly confounded by invariant T cells like MAIT and iNKT. Conclusions relied on cross-sectional statistical analysis, not following the same donors.

Template switching created a universal primer site, and the cDNA included unique molecular identifiers. TCRdb re-derived calls from the 5' RACE reads in MiXCR, one entry per CDR3 protein. The table shows about 240,000 distinct CDR3 sequences, with approximately 10% occurring only once. In its sample, this clonotype was seen a few times. Its antigen remains unidentified. Healthy Caucasians provided all donations. CDR1 and CDR2 from the germline V gene are SGHAT and FQNNGV. V dropped 4 bases and J dropped 2 bases, with 29 bases sitting between them. This CDR3 contains 20 residues. The sequence derives from a man aged 50 to 60 in good health. The gene calls are TRBV11-2 and TRBJ1-1, with D possibly being TRBD1 (6 bases). Sequencing used memory T cells sorted from blood. CDR3 residues: CASSSQRTDLYLAENTEAFF. CDR3 DNA sequence: TGTGCCAGCAGCTCCCAAAGGACAGACCTGTATTTAGCGGAAAACACTGAAGCTTTCTTT.